A selection of T cell receptor beta chains follows, all from one sample in a study of identifying expanded T cells in peripheral blood. Here immunoSEQ multiplex PCR was the method, and the copy in TCRdb shows in-frame clones only, minus some. In the table there are some 65,000 clones, roughly four fifths of which are singletons. The sample comprised blood. These receptors were taken from a person between 18 and 75 years old in good health. Each CDR3 is given with its conserved first and last residue.

>TRBV5-6|TRBJ2-6
CASIMSRGAGANVLTF
>TRBV2|TRBJ1-5
CASTKDSNQPQHF
>TRBV6-1|TRBJ2-1
CASSARQYNEQFF
>TRBV7-9|TRBJ1-2
CASSHGERPNTF
>TRBV7-2|TRBJ2-1
CASSLTRQGGNEQFF
>TRBV5-4|TRBJ2-6
CAAGRGSGANVLTF
>TRBV7-9|TRBJ2-1
CASSILTSGRGGEQFF
>TRBV14|TRBJ2-3
CASSQYEADTQYF
>TRBV6-4|TRBJ2-1
CASSDSPLGLAGGPHNEQFF
>TRBV11-3|TRBJ2-1
CASSLRAGEGEQFF
>TRBV7-9|TRBJ1-1
CATTEAFF
>TRBV7-8|TRBJ2-2
CASSLMLARNTGELFF
>TRBV5-6|TRBJ2-1
CASSLLGLAGDRNEQFF
>TRBV28|TRBJ1-1
CASSLRPRNTEAFF
>TRBV2|TRBJ1-2
CASRNRASGYGYTF
>TRBV6-5|TRBJ2-3
CASKDTFTDTQYF
>TRBV11-2|TRBJ2-1
CASSVRQGPSYNEQFF
>TRBV30|TRBJ1-2
CAWSEPDRTQVVVGYTF
>TRBV7-9|TRBJ2-1
CASSRWENNEQFF
>TRBV7-9|TRBJ1-4
CASSLVGAEKLFF
>TRBV9|TRBJ2-3
CASTSELAGVGTDTQYF
>TRBV6-6|TRBJ2-5
CASSLQGRETQYF
>TRBV5-1|TRBJ1-1
CASSLGQAFGTEAFF
>TRBV6-4|TRBJ2-1
CASSDSGGSAYNEQFF
>TRBV10-2|TRBJ2-1
CASSVSGGDREQFF
>TRBV15|TRBJ2-6
CATSRDSQLSSGANVLTF
>TRBV19|TRBJ1-1
CATRGDFTEAFF
>TRBV19|TRBJ2-3
CASSSGGGNTDTQYF
>TRBV18|TRBJ2-2
CASSLLGTSGNTGELFF
>TRBV5-4|TRBJ2-5
CASSLASRTQETQYF
>TRBV6-1|TRBJ1-1
CASSLWDEAFF
>TRBV14|TRBJ1-1
CASSLSGTGAFF
>TRBV14|TRBJ2-5
CASSPLEAAETQYF
>TRBV15|TRBJ2-1
CATSRPRTGASNEQFF
>TRBV5-6|TRBJ2-1
CASSLGGRPYNEQFF
>TRBV5-1|TRBJ2-7
CASSSQGGKAYEQYF
>TRBV5-1|TRBJ2-5
CASSLGLVGLAEETQYF
>TRBV14|TRBJ2-1
CASSRREGSYNEQFF
>TRBV4-3|TRBJ2-7
CASSQERGTLSYEQYF
>TRBV5-1|TRBJ2-5
CASSPTVGETQYF
>TRBV5-4|TRBJ1-1
CASSLGGEGNTEAFF
>TRBV21-1|TRBJ1-2
CAGPRYWAPGGYGYTF
>TRBV5-1|TRBJ2-3
CASRPVKWTDTQYF
>TRBV11-3|TRBJ2-7
CASSPSGSGISREQYF
>TRBV7-9|TRBJ1-2
CASSLLTGRRNYGYTF
>TRBV9|TRBJ2-1
CASNPSGGAGEQFF
>TRBV2|TRBJ2-1
CASRSGTSKVNEQFF